This paragraph covers one TCR beta chain sequence. What it binds is unknown. The entry originates in a study of post-analysis software for immune sequencing data. Study-wide background: As for disease course, relapsing-remitting, secondary progressive and progressive-relapsing multiple sclerosis were all included. General study results and limits: Samples sharing a preparation batch grouped tightly together when assessed by F measure.

Sequencing libraries made from TCR beta cDNA carried unique molecular identifiers. TCRdb reprocessed the PCR reads with MiXCR, giving one entry per CDR3 protein. The sample holds around 710,000 distinct CDR3 sequences; roughly 46% are singletons and the top ten take over 4.5%. Sequenced sample: blood. This receptor was identified in a girl aged 5-17 years with multiple sclerosis.

CDR3 bases: TGCGCCAGCAGCCTCCGGGACAGGGGTACTTACAATGAGCAGTTCTTC. Its protein is CASSLRDRGTYNEQFF. The J gene is TRBJ2-1, the V gene TRBV5-1; TRBD1 agrees at 10 bases. This CDR3 is 16 amino acids long. Germline V lookup: CDR1 SGHRS, CDR2 YFSETQ. V trimming: 4 bases; J trimming: 4 bases; junction bases outside the gene matches: 8. Drawing the rest from reference TRBV5-1 and TRBJ2-1, the complete variable domain is KAGVTQTPRYLIKTRGQQVTLSCSPISGHRSVSWYQQTPGQGLQFLFEYFSETQRNKGNFPGRFSGRQFSNSRSEMNVSTLELGDSALYLCASSLRDRGTYNEQFFGPGTRLTVL.